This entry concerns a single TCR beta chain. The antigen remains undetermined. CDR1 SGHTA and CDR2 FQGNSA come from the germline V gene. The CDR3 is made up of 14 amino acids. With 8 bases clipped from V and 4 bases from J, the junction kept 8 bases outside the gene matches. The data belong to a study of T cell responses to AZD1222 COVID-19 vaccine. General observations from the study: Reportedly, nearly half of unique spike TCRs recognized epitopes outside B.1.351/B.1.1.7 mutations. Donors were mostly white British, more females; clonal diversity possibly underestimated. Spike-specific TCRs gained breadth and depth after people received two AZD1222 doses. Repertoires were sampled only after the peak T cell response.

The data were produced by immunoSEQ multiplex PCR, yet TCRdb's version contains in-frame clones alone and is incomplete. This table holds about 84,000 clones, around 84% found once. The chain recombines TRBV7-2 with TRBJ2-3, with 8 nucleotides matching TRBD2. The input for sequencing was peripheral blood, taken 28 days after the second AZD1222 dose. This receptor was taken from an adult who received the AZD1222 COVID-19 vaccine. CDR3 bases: TGTGCCAGCGACCGGGGGGGCTGGTCAGATACGCAGTATTTT. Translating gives CASDRGGWSDTQYF.